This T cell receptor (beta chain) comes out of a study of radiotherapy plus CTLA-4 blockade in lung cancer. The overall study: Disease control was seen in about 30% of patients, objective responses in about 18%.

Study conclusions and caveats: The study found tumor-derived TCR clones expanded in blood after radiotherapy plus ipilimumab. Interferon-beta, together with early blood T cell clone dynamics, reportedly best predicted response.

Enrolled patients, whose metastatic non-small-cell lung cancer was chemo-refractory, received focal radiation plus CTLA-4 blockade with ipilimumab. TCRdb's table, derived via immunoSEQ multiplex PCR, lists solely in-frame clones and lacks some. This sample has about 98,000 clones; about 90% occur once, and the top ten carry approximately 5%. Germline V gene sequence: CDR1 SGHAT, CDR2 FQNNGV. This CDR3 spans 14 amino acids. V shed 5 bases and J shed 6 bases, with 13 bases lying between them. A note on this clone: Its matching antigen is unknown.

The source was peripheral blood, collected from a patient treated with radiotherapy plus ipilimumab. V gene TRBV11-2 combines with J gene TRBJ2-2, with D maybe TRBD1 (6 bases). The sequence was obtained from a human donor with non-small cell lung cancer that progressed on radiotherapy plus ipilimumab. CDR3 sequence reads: CASSLGSGAGELFF. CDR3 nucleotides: TGTGCCAGCAGCCTCGGTTCAGGGGCCGGGGAGCTGTTTTTT.